Listed below are T cell receptor beta chains from one sample, sequenced in a study of blood T cell repertoires in COVID-19. Libraries were prepared by immunoSEQ multiplex PCR; TCRdb keeps only in-frame clonotypes and omits some of them. The data contain about 260,000 clones, around 90% of them singletons. The sample comprised peripheral blood. These receptors were taken from a woman in her sixties with COVID-19, enrolled during active disease. The CDR3 runs from the conserved cysteine through the conserved F or W. The order of the fields is clone size, D gene, V gene, J gene, CDR3 DNA, CDR3 protein. The D gene is left open where the match is weak. Only some rows state a clone size, as once, few, many or a class for expanded clones.

.,.,TRBV10-3,TRBJ1-2,TGTGCCATCACCGAGAGAGGGGGGGACGGCTACACCTTC,CAITERGGDGYTF
.,TRBD1,TRBV10-3,TRBJ1-2,TGTGCCATCAGTAAAACAGGGGAGGCAAACTATGGCTACACCTTC,CAISKTGEANYGYTF
once,.,TRBV9,TRBJ2-1,TGTGCCAGCAGTACACAGGTGGATGAGCAGTTCTTC,CASSTQVDEQFF
.,.,TRBV6-5,TRBJ1-2,TGTGCCAGCAGAAACGGACCGGGGGGATATGGCTACACCTTC,CASRNGPGGYGYTF
.,.,TRBV6-5,TRBJ2-5,TGTGCCAGCCTGAGGAGGACTGAGACCCAGTACTTC,CASLRRTETQYF
.,.,TRBV19,TRBJ1-5,TGTGCCAGTACCATGCAGGACAAACACAATCAGCCCCAGCATTTT,CASTMQDKHNQPQHF
.,.,TRBV28,TRBJ1-3,TGTGCCAGCAGAAGAGGGACAAACTCTGGAAACACCATATATTTT,CASRRGTNSGNTIYF
.,.,TRBV5-1,TRBJ1-6,TGCGCCAGCAGCTTGGTTGGGCAGCGGAATTCACCCCTCCACTTT,CASSLVGQRNSPLHF
.,TRBD2,TRBV4-2,TRBJ2-5,TGTGCCAGCAGCCAAGATCGGCGGGAGGGCTACGAGACCCAGTACTTC,CASSQDRREGYETQYF
.,.,TRBV11-2,TRBJ1-4,TGTGCCAGCACGAGACGTGGAGGAGCAGATGAAAAACTGTTTTTT,CASTRRGGADEKLFF
few,TRBD1,TRBV24-1,TRBJ2-5,TGTGCCACCAGTGCTGGGACAGGGCAACAAGAGACCCAGTACTTC,CATSAGTGQQETQYF
once,.,TRBV4-3,TRBJ1-5,TGCGCCAGCAGCCAATCATTTAATCAGCCCCAGCATTTT,CASSQSFNQPQHF
.,.,TRBV5-6,TRBJ2-3,TGTGCCAGCAGCTTGGGGGCGAGCACAGATACGCAGTATTTT,CASSLGASTDTQYF
.,TRBD2,TRBV6-5,TRBJ2-1,TGTGCCAGCAGGAATAGCGGGAGGGGTGAGCAGTTCTTC,CASRNSGRGEQFF
.,.,TRBV25-1,TRBJ1-6,TGTGCCAGCAGTGGCTATACCGGTTCACCCCTCCACTTT,CASSGYTGSPLHF
.,TRBD1,TRBV7-3,TRBJ1-1,TGTGCCAGCAGCACCCACAGGGGCAAAGCTTTCTTT,CASSTHRGKAFF
.,.,TRBV6-1,TRBJ1-1,TGTGCCAGCAGTGAAGCGCTCGCTATGAACACTGAAGCTTTCTTT,CASSEALAMNTEAFF
.,.,TRBV14,TRBJ1-4,TGTGCCAGCAGCCGCAACGAGGGGGGGGCAACGTTTTTT,CASSRNEGGATFF
.,TRBD1,TRBV5-1,TRBJ2-1,TGCGCCAGCAGCTTGGGTGGACAGGGGATCAATGAGCAGTTCTTC,CASSLGGQGINEQFF
.,TRBD2,TRBV10-1,TRBJ2-1,TGCGCCAGCAGTGATGGAGCGGGAGTTGAGCAGTTCTTC,CASSDGAGVEQFF
.,.,TRBV14,TRBJ1-1,TGTGCCAGCAGCCAAGCGTCCTCTGAAGCTTTCTTT,CASSQASSEAFF
.,TRBD1,TRBV6-6,TRBJ1-1,TGTGCCAGCAGCGACGACAGGGGGGGGAACACTGAAGCTTTCTTT,CASSDDRGGNTEAFF
.,TRBD2,TRBV11-2,TRBJ2-2,TGTGCCAGCAGCTTTGGCGGGAGGGCTGCCGGGGAGCTGTTTTTT,CASSFGGRAAGELFF
.,TRBD2,TRBV7-9,TRBJ2-1,TGTGCCAGCAGCCGAGGCGGACTAGCGGGAGGCAATGAGCAGTTCTTC,CASSRGGLAGGNEQFF
.,TRBD2,TRBV27,TRBJ2-5,TGTGCCAGCGCGACTCTAGCGGGAATAGAGACCCAGTACTTC,CASATLAGIETQYF
.,TRBD2,TRBV19,TRBJ2-7,TGTGCCAGTAGTACTAGCGGAGCCTACGAGCAGTACTTC,CASSTSGAYEQYF
.,.,TRBV21-1,TRBJ1-5,TGTGCCAGCAGCAAAGTAGGGGGCGGGGGCAATCAGCCCCAGCATTTT,CASSKVGGGGNQPQHF
once,.,TRBV28,TRBJ1-4,TGTGCCAGCAAGGACAGCTTAAATGAAAAACTGTTTTTT,CASKDSLNEKLFF
.,.,TRBV19,TRBJ1-5,TGTGCCAGTGGTAACATAGGGGAAGGCAATCAGCCCCAGCATTTT,CASGNIGEGNQPQHF
.,TRBD1,TRBV5-1,TRBJ2-1,TGCGCCAGCAGCCTTCGACAGGGAAGCGAGCGAGAGCAGTTCTTC,CASSLRQGSEREQFF
.,.,TRBV25-1,TRBJ2-1,TGTGCCAGCAGTACCCGGGAGCGGCATGAGCAGTTCTTC,CASSTRERHEQFF
.,TRBD1,TRBV27,TRBJ1-6,TGTGCCAGCAGTCCAGGGTCGGTGACAGGGATTTCACCCCTCCACTTT,CASSPGSVTGISPLHF
.,.,TRBV6-7,TRBJ1-5,TGTGCCAGCAGTTACTCCCCCCAGGGGTATATCAATCAGCCCCAGCATTTT,CASSYSPQGYINQPQHF
.,.,TRBV7-7,TRBJ2-1,TGTGCCAGCAGCCTGACCCCAGGGGTAGATGAGCAGTTCTTC,CASSLTPGVDEQFF
.,TRBD1,TRBV5-1,TRBJ1-2,TGCGCCAGCAGCTTGGGAGACAGGGGCTATGGCTACACCTTC,CASSLGDRGYGYTF
.,TRBD1,TRBV10-3,TRBJ1-2,TGTGCCATCAGCCTCACCGGGACAGGGGACTATGGCTACACCTTC,CAISLTGTGDYGYTF
once,.,TRBV5-6,TRBJ1-5,TGTGCCAGCAGCTTGGCGCGCAGCGGGCCCCAGCATTTT,CASSLARSGPQHF
.,TRBD1,TRBV5-1,TRBJ2-6,TGCGCCAGCATTGGACAGGGAGCCGCTTTGAACTCTGGGGCCAACGTCCTGACTTTC,CASIGQGAALNSGANVLTF
.,TRBD2,TRBV19,TRBJ2-7,TGTGCCAGTAGTATTACTAGCGGACCCGTCGAGCAGTACTTC,CASSITSGPVEQYF
.,TRBD2,TRBV12-3/TRBV12-4,TRBJ2-1,TGTGCCAGCAGCCTCGGACTAGCGCAGGAGCAGTTCTTC,CASSLGLAQEQFF
.,TRBD1,TRBV5-4,TRBJ2-7,TGTGCCAGCAGCCCCACCGGGACAGGGGGCTACGAGCAGTACTTC,CASSPTGTGGYEQYF
.,.,TRBV7-3,TRBJ2-2,TGTGCCAGCAGCTTAAACCGCGAGGCGGGGGAGCTGTTTTTT,CASSLNREAGELFF
.,TRBD1,TRBV19,TRBJ1-2,TGTGCCAGTAGGCCAACAGGGGTGGCTGGCTACACCTTC,CASRPTGVAGYTF
.,TRBD2,TRBV9,TRBJ2-1,TGTGCCAGCAGCGTTAGGACTAGCGGGAGTTATGAGCAGTTCTTC,CASSVRTSGSYEQFF